This T cell receptor (beta chain) stems from a study of graft-versus-host responses after intestinal transplantation. General observations from the study: Researchers found peak circulating GvH clone levels linked to early post-transplant HvG declines. Patients with graft-donor T cell macrochimerism had high graft-versus-host to host-versus-graft clonal ratios in allografts.

Profiling relied on immunoSEQ multiplex PCR, and the TCRdb table lists in-frame clones only, not all of them. The data show about 100,000 clones, more than 85% seen once. This CDR3 is built from 12 residues. V lost 2 bases and J lost 5, with 4 bases in between. Germline V lookup: CDR1 MGHRA, CDR2 YSYEKL. As regards this clone: Its antigen is not known.

This sequence joins TRBV4-1 and TRBJ2-4; D remains unclear. This TCR was recovered from a human donor who was the organ donor for an intestinal transplant. Sequenced material: unstimulated CD4+ T cells sorted from spleen or lymph node cells, taken before transplant. The chain's CDR3 is CASSQTENIQYF. Here the CDR3 DNA reads TGCGCCAGCAGCCAAACAGAAAACATTCAGTACTTC.